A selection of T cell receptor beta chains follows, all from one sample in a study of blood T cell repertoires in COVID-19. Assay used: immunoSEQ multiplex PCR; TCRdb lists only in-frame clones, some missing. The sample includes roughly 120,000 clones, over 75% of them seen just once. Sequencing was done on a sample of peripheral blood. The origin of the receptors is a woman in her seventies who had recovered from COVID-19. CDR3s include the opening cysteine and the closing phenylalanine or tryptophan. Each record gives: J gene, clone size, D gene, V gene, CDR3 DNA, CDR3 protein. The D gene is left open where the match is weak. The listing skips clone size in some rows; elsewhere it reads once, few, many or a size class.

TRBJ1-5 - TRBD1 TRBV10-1 TGCGCCAGCAGCCTTAAGGCGAGACAGGGGCCCAATCAGCCCCAGCATTTT CASSLKARQGPNQPQHF
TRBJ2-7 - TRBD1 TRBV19 TGTGCCAGTAGTAGCTACCGGGACAGAAACTCCTACGAGCAGTACTTC CASSSYRDRNSYEQYF
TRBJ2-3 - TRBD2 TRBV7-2 TGTGCCAGCAGCTTATTTGGGGTCGGGCTAGCGGGCACAGATACGCAGTATTTT CASSLFGVGLAGTDTQYF
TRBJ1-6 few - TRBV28 TGTGCCAGCAGGGATGAGGTGCTTAATTCACCCCTCCACTTT CASRDEVLNSPLHF
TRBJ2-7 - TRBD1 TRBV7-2 TGTGCCAGCAGCTTTCCGGGACAGGAGAAGCAGTACTTC CASSFPGQEKQYF
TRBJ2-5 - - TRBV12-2 TGTGCAAGTCGCTTAGGTCCCGAGGGGGCACGGGAGACCCAGTACTTC CASRLGPEGARETQYF
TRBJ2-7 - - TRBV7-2 TGTGCCAACCGGACGGAGGCCCATTATATCGAGCAGTACTTC CANRTEAHYIEQYF
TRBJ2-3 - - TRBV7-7 TGTGCTAGCAGCTTAGTAGACGGGGGAGGAGATACGCAGTATTTT CASSLVDGGGDTQYF
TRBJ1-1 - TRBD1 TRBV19 TGTGCCAGTAGTAAGGACAGGGGAACTGAAGCTTTCTTT CASSKDRGTEAFF
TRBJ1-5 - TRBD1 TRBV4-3 TGCGCCAGCAGCCAAGATAGGGGGCTGGGTCAGCCCCAGCATTTT CASSQDRGLGQPQHF
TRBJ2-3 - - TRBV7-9 TGTGCCAGCAGCTTAGGGGCCGCCACAGATACGCAGTATTTT CASSLGAATDTQYF
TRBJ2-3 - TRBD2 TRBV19 TGTGCCAGTTCCTTTGGGGTAGCGGGGGGTACTAGCACAGATACGCAGTATTTT CASSFGVAGGTSTDTQYF
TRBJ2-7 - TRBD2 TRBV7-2 TGTGCCAGCAGCTTAGCGCGGGGAGCGGGAGGTAGGGAGCAGTACTTC CASSLARGAGGREQYF
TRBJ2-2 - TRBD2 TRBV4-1 TGCGCCAGCAGCCCCACTAGCGGCGCGAACACCGGGGAGCTGTTTTTT CASSPTSGANTGELFF
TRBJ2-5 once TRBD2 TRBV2 TGTGCCAGCAGCCCGACTAGCGGGAGGGTGGAGACCCAGTACTTC CASSPTSGRVETQYF
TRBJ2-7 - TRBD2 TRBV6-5 TGTGCCAGCAGTTCCGAGAGTGGACTAGCGCTTTACGAGCAGTACTTC CASSSESGLALYEQYF
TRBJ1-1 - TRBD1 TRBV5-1 TGCGCCAGCAGCTTGGCGGCAGGGGGCTGGAACACTGAAGCTTTCTTT CASSLAAGGWNTEAFF
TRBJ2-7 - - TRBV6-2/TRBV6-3 TGTGCCAGCAGTAACTCTAGGGGCGAGCAGTACTTC CASSNSRGEQYF
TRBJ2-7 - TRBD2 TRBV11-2 TGTGCCAGCAGCCCAACCAGCGGGAGTGCCTACGAGCAGTACTTC CASSPTSGSAYEQYF
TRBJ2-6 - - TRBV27 TGTGCCAGCAGCATAAGGGGTAGCTCTGGGGCCAACGTCCTGACTTTC CASSIRGSSGANVLTF
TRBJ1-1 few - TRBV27 TGTGCCAGCAGTCCACGGGGTCCTCAGGACCCTGAAGCTTTCTTT CASSPRGPQDPEAFF
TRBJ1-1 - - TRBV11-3 TGTGCCAGCAGCTTGCAGGGGTACACTGAAGCTTTCTTT CASSLQGYTEAFF
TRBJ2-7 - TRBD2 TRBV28 TGTGCCAGCAGTGACACTAGCGGGAGCTCCTACGAGCAGTACTTC CASSDTSGSSYEQYF
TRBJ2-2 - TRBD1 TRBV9 TGTGCCAGCAGCTTCCGGGACAGGGCTAACACCGGGGAGCTGTTTTTT CASSFRDRANTGELFF
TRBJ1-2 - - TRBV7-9 TGTGCCAGCAGCCCGCGGGTCGGCTATGGCTACACCTTC CASSPRVGYGYTF
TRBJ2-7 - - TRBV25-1 TGTGCCAGCAGTCGTCAGAACGTGGTGTACGAGCAGTACTTC CASSRQNVVYEQYF
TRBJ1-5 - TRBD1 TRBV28 TGTGCCAGCAACTCGAGACCCGGGACAGGGCCTAGCAATCAGCCCCAGCATTTT CASNSRPGTGPSNQPQHF
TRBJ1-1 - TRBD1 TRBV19 TGTGCCAGTAGTGCGGGGACAGGTGGCACTGAAGCTTTCTTT CASSAGTGGTEAFF
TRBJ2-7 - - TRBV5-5 TGTGCCAGCAGCCAGGGGCCCCCCCCGACCTACGAGCAGTACTTC CASSQGPPPTYEQYF
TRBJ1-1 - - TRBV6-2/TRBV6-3 TGTGCCAGCAGTTGGGTTAAGCGAAACACTGAAGCTTTCTTT CASSWVKRNTEAFF
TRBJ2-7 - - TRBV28 TGTGCCAGCAGTAATCACTACGAGCAGTACTTC CASSNHYEQYF
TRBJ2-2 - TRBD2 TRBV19 TGTGCCCCTCCGGGGGGGGGTACAGGAACCCTGTCTAACACCGGGGAGCTGTTTTTT CAPPGGGTGTLSNTGELFF
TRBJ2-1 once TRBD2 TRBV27 TGTGCCAGCAGTCCGCGACGGGGGGGGAGAGGTCAAGAGCAGTTCTTC CASSPRRGGRGQEQFF
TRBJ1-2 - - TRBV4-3 TGCGCCAGCAGCCAAGATCGGTCGGACTATGGCTACACCTTC CASSQDRSDYGYTF
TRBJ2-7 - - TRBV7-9 TGTGCCAGCAGCCCCAACTGGGGCGGCTCCTACGAGCAGTACTTC CASSPNWGGSYEQYF